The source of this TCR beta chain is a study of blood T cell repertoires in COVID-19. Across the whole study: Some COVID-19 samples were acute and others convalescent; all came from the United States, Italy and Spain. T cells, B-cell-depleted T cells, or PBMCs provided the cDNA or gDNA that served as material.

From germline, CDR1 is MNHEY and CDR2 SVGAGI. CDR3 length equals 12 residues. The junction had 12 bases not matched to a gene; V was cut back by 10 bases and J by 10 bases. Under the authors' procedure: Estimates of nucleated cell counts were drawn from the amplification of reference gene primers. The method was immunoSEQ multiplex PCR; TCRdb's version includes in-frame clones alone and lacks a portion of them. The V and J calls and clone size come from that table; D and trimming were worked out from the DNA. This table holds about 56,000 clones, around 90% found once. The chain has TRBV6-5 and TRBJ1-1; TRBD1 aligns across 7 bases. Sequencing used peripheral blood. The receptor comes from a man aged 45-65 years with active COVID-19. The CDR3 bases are TGTGCCACCGTGGACAGGTTAGGCCCAGCTTTCTTT. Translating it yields CATVDRLGPAFF.